This is a list of T cell receptor beta chains from one sample in a study of technical replicates of blood from a handful of donors. Profiling relied on immunoSEQ multiplex PCR, and the TCRdb table lists in-frame clones only, not all of them. This sample has 75,000 to 95,000 clones; around 96% occur once, and the top ten carry roughly 0.39%. The specimen sequenced was T cells isolated from PBMCs. The receptors here all came from a human donor in good health. Each CDR3 is given without its conserved first and last residue. Each record gives: J gene, V gene, CDR3 protein.

>TRBJ1-1|TRBV7-9
ASSKWTGSMNTEAF
>TRBJ2-7|TRBV19
ASSIDSSYEQY
>TRBJ1-1|TRBV5-8
ASSFDVAGQGAF
>TRBJ2-7|TRBV6-5
ASGRDRIHEQY
>TRBJ2-3|TRBV2
ASSPVGQSTDTQY
>TRBJ1-2|TRBV11-3
ASSGRNYGYT
>TRBJ2-1|TRBV9
ASSASGTVEQF
>TRBJ2-5|TRBV6-6
ASNPLEGARETQY
>TRBJ2-7|TRBV7-9
ASSREPGTSSYEQY
>TRBJ2-1|TRBV5-6
ASSVDRGGQF
>TRBJ1-1|TRBV9
ASSVSGYTEAF
>TRBJ1-2|TRBV5-1
ASSLEGRPFEGYT
>TRBJ2-1|TRBV4-2
ASTSGVSDEQF
>TRBJ1-2|TRBV6-6
ASSFSGHDGYT
>TRBJ1-5|TRBV19
ASSGRGTQPQH
>TRBJ2-1|TRBV6-5
ASSNRGMYNEQF
>TRBJ2-1|TRBV19
ASSDPLAGGISSYNEQF
>TRBJ1-1|TRBV5-1
ASSLQGNTEAF
>TRBJ1-5|TRBV7-9
ASSAGTGSNQPQH
>TRBJ1-2|TRBV7-8
ASSLELYIYGYT